The T cell receptor beta chain described here comes from a study of Graves' ophthalmopathy and Graves' hyperthyroidism. Study at large: Peripheral blood was gathered at first diagnosis, ahead of any treatment whatsoever. The study's findings and limits: The model flagged ophthalmopathy progression at roughly 64% sensitivity and 72% to 75% specificity. Blood contained most expanded thyroid clonotypes exceeding 0.001 frequency.

This clonotype was seen many times. The target antigen is unknown. As the template, RNA transcripts were used to amplify TCR beta CDR3 regions. In the first round, RT-PCR was carried out with HTBI primers, and a multiplex PCR formed the second round. MiXCR was run by TCRdb on the multiplex PCR reads, yielding one entry per CDR3 protein. This table holds a few hundred thousand distinct CDR3 sequences, about 22% found once. The sample comprised peripheral blood. The receptor was derived from a woman between 50 and 59 years old with Graves' ophthalmopathy.

CDR3 sequence (DNA): TGTGCCTGGAGTGTACGGACTAGCGGGACCCTCTACGAGCAGTACTTC. Its protein is CAWSVRTSGTLYEQYF. V is TRBV30 and J is TRBJ2-7; 12 bases match TRBD2. The J segment lost 3 bases and the V segment lost 0 bases, leaving 6 bases of the junction unmatched. CDR3 size: 16 residues. Germline-derived CDR1 and CDR2 are GTSNPN and SVGIG (reference sequence).